This entry describes one T cell receptor (beta chain). Its antigen is as yet unknown. The data are from a study of CD8+ T cells in alopecia areata. Background on the study: Dosing spanned 6 to 18 months on tofacitinib, then 6 months off drug. Percent affected scalp area, the SALT score, rated treated patients' severity.

The treatment here: oral pan-JAK inhibitor, 5-10 mg twice daily. Findings and caveats of the study: In lesional scalp, particularly from alopecia totalis/universalis, clonality was higher than in normal scalp. Scalp samples also yield sequences from resident alphabeta T cells of normal skin.

cDNA reverse transcribed from extracted RNA served as the sequencing template. Assay used: immunoSEQ multiplex PCR; TCRdb lists only in-frame clones, some missing. The table shows approximately 100,000 clones, with around 84% occurring only once. This sequence was found in a human donor with alopecia areata. The sequences come from CD8+ T cells sorted from blood, collected at approximately week 30, from a patient treated with tofacitinib.

The CDR3 loop reads CASSLDPGRGEQYF. In DNA form, the CDR3 reads TGCGCCAGCAGCTTGGATCCAGGGAGGGGCGAGCAGTACTTC. The chain links TRBV5-1 to TRBJ2-7; 7 bases are a match to TRBD2. In germline, CDR1 is SGHRS, CDR2 YFSETQ. CDR3 length equals 14 residues. V shed 0 bases, J shed 6 bases, and the junction held 6 bases outside the gene matches.